Listed here are 8 T cell receptor beta chains from one sample, sequenced in a study of vaccination effects on CD4 cells after COVID-19. Their cognate antigens are unknown. Culturing for more than eight days preceded CD4+ T cell isolation. Libraries were prepared by immunoSEQ multiplex PCR; TCRdb keeps only in-frame clonotypes and omits some of them. The profile shows 65,000 to 80,000 clones, roughly four fifths of them singletons. The sequencing here drew on CD4+ T cells from PBMCs cultured without peptide, taken before COVID-19 vaccination. These receptors were obtained from a human donor who received a COVID-19 vaccine.

The chain is built from TRBV30 and TRBJ1-4; 10 nucleotides match TRBD1. The germline V gene encodes CDR1 GTSNPN and CDR2 SVGIG (reference sequence). J lost 8 bases, V lost 3 bases, and 6 bases had no gene match. The CDR3 loop spans 14 amino acids. CDR3 sequence: CAWRTGGAREKLFF. As DNA, the CDR3 is TGTGCCTGGAGGACAGGGGGCGCACGCGAAAAACTGTTTTTT.

The V gene is TRBV5-1, the J gene TRBJ2-7, with D perhaps TRBD1 (6 bases). Trimming took 0 bases from V and 6 from J, leaving 19 bases between them. Germline V gene lookup returns CDR1 SGHRS and CDR2 YFSETQ. The CDR3 is 16 residues long. CDR3 coding DNA: TGCGCCAGCAGCTTGGCCTTTGGCCAGGGGAAAGGCGAGCAGTACGTC. Its translation: CASSLAFGQGKGEQYV.

The gene calls are TRBV14 and TRBJ2-5; TRBD1 matches at 7 bases. V was pared by 0 bases and J by 1 base, with 5 bases of the junction left unmatched. Germline CDR1 SGHDN, CDR2 FVKESK. The CDR3 length is 16 residues. CDR3: CASSQERQGLQETQYF. The CDR3 DNA sequence: TGTGCCAGCAGCCAAGAACGACAGGGCCTCCAAGAGACCCAGTACTTC.

This clone is a singleton in its sample. The chain employs TRBV7-2 and TRBJ2-3, with TRBD1 matching 8 bases. This CDR3 is 14 amino acids long. V was pared by 3 bases and J by 6 bases, with 5 bases of the junction left unmatched. Germline V lookup: CDR1 SGHTA, CDR2 FQGNSA. CDR3 sequence: CASSFGRGQDTQYF. CDR3 bases: TGTGCCAGCAGCTTCGGCAGGGGGCAGGATACGCAGTATTTT.

The genes are TRBV19 and TRBJ1-3; TRBD1 matches at 8 bases. The CDR3 is 14 residues long. Germline trimming cut 5 bases from V and 3 bases from J; bases unmatched to any gene: 3. Germline V gene lookup returns CDR1 LNHDA and CDR2 SQIVND (reference sequence). The CDR3 here is CASSRGQGGNTIYF. CDR3 DNA sequence: TGTGCCAGTAGTCGCGGACAGGGTGGAAACACCATATATTTT.

The chain joins TRBV2 to TRBJ1-1; possible D gene TRBD1, 5 bases. Trimming shortened V by 8 bases and J by 1 base, and 23 bases separated the two germline ends. Germline V gene data show CDR1 as SNHLY and CDR2 as FYNNEI. There are 17 residues in the CDR3. Here the CDR3 DNA reads TGTGCCAGCCGCGAAGGGCGCCTTCAAAGGGGGAACACTGAAGCTTTCTTT. It is translated as CASREGRLQRGNTEAFF.

This chain connects TRBV5-8 to TRBJ2-5; D possibly corresponds to TRBD1 (6 bases). The CDR3 spans 15 residues. CDR1 and CDR2 (germline): SGHTS, YDEGEE. Deletions cut 7 bases from V and 0 bases from J, with 16 bases between. CDR3: CASSGQGGYQETQYF. CDR3 nucleotide sequence: TGTGCCAGCTCGGGACAAGGGGGATACCAAGAGACCCAGTACTTC.

The V call is TRBV28, the J call TRBJ1-1, with D hard to call. CDR3 size: 16 residues. Germline V gene data show CDR1 as MDHEN and CDR2 as SYDVKM. The germline V and J ends were trimmed by 6 bases and 0 bases, with 17 bases remaining between them. CDR3 DNA: TGTGCCAGCAGACATTCCCCCGGAGGGATGAACACTGAAGCTTTCTTT. It codes for CASRHSPGGMNTEAFF.